This T cell receptor beta chain stems from a study of a mutant IDH1 vaccine in newly diagnosed glioma. TCRdb keeps only in-frame clones here, not all; method: immunoSEQ multiplex PCR. The table shows tens of thousands of clones, with roughly nine tenths occurring only once. The time point is: baseline, week 1 (first vaccination visit). The treatment was: pre-vaccination baseline after standard-of-care therapy. Each of the donors came in with new WHO grade 3 or 4 astrocytomas that were IDH1-mutant and ATRX-lost. This CDR3 region has 14 residues. V was trimmed by 9 bases and J by 0 bases, leaving 14 bases between them. Germline CDR1 reads LNHNV; CDR2 reads YYDKDF (reference sequence).

This rearrangement joins TRBV15 to TRBJ1-1; possibly TRBD1 for D (6 bases). The source of this sequence is a man aged 25-45 years with glioma. Sequenced material: PBMCs, taken from a glioma patient treated with radiotherapy, temozolomide or both. The CDR3 protein is CATTRTVMNTEAFF. CDR3 coding DNA: TGTGCCACTACTAGGACAGTGATGAACACTGAAGCTTTCTTT.